This T cell receptor beta chain was observed in a study of regulatory T cells in long-lasting Graves disease. Germline values: CDR1 MDHEN, CDR2 SYDVKM. There are 12 residues in the CDR3. The ends lost 3 bases at V and 7 bases at J; junction bases unmatched: 2. Through Arm-PCR of CDR3 regions and iRepertoire HTBI primers, TCR beta libraries were built. Using its own MiXCR run on the multiplex PCR reads, TCRdb lists one record per CDR3 protein. The sample comprises 400,000 to 550,000 distinct CDR3 sequences, 15% of which are singletons, and roughly 17% rests with the top ten. This clonotype showed up many times. Stated time point: newly diagnosed GD, antithyroid drugs for less than 3 months. The TCR library was made from RNA extracted from PBMCs. This sample was shared with a second study, whose subject was T cells in Graves' hyperthyroidism and ophthalmopathy.

The receptor was isolated from a woman aged 25 to 39 with Graves disease. This specimen consisted of peripheral blood mononuclear cells (PBMCs), obtained at new diagnosis, from a patient treated with antithyroid drugs. The J gene is TRBJ2-7, the V gene TRBV28; 8 positions match TRBD2. The chain's CDR3 is CASSFGRAEQYF. The CDR3 region has the DNA TGTGCCAGCAGTTTCGGGAGGGCGGAGCAGTACTTC.